Listed below are T cell receptor beta chains from one sample, sequenced in a study of T cells in Graves' hyperthyroidism and ophthalmopathy. TCRdb recomputed calls from the multiplex PCR reads with MiXCR, one row per CDR3 protein. The sample includes some 340,000 distinct CDR3 sequences, roughly 15% seen only once; the top ten take 30% to 35%. Sequencing was done on a sample of blood. The receptors stem from a woman aged 40 to 50 with Graves' ophthalmopathy. The CDR3 runs from the conserved cysteine through the conserved F or W. Fields, in order: D gene, V gene, J gene, CDR3 length, clone size, CDR3 DNA, CDR3 protein. The D gene is left open where the match is weak. Expanded clones get a size class; other rows say once, few or many, or leave the size out.

>TRBD1|TRBV28|TRBJ2-3|14|-
TGTGCCAGCAGTTTATCCACAGGGGTAGATACGCAGTATTTT
CASSLSTGVDTQYF
>TRBD2|TRBV24-1|TRBJ2-3|15|many
TGTGCCACCAGTGCAACTAGCGAGAGCACAGATACGCAGTATTTT
CATSATSESTDTQYF
>TRBD1|TRBV19|TRBJ1-2|14|few
TGTGCCAGTAGTAGGACACAGGGGGCGCTTGGCTACACCTTC
CASSRTQGALGYTF
>-|TRBV12-5|TRBJ2-6|17|few
TGTGCTAGTGGTTATACAACAGGACTCTCTGGGGCCAACGTCCTGACTTTC
CASGYTTGLSGANVLTF
>TRBD1|TRBV5-6|TRBJ1-2|17|-
TGTGCCAGCAGCTCACACCCTCCGAGGGGGCGTTGGTATGGCTACACCTTC
CASSSHPPRGRWYGYTF
>-|TRBV27|TRBJ1-2|15|many
TGTGCCAGCAGGGGATTCGGCACAGGCGGTTTAGGCTACACCTTC
CASRGFGTGGLGYTF
>-|TRBV20-1|TRBJ2-2|12|many
TGCAGTGCTAGACGGTCTTCCGGGGAGCTGTTTTTT
CSARRSSGELFF
>TRBD1|TRBV2|TRBJ1-1|14|many
TGTGCCAGCAGGGATACAGGGGGGCGCACTGAAGCTTTCTTT
CASRDTGGRTEAFF
>TRBD2|TRBV15|TRBJ2-1|14|many
TGTGCCACCAGCAGACCCAGCGGGAACAATGAGCAGTTCTTC
CATSRPSGNNEQFF
>-|TRBV18|TRBJ1-1|14|many
TGTGCCAGCTCAAGGACATCGCTTAACACTGAAGCTTTCTTT
CASSRTSLNTEAFF
>-|TRBV27|TRBJ1-2|13|few
TGTGCCAGCAGTCCCGCGTGGGCGGGAGGCTACACCTTC
CASSPAWAGGYTF
>TRBD1|TRBV28|TRBJ1-5|14|many
TGTGCCAGCAGTAGACAGGGACCCAATCAGCCCCAGCATTTT
CASSRQGPNQPQHF
>TRBD2|TRBV20-1|TRBJ2-7|16|many
TGCAGTGCTAGTTCTAGCGGGGAGGTCCTGTCCTACGAGCAGTACTTC
CSASSSGEVLSYEQYF
>TRBD2|TRBV28|TRBJ2-4|16|many
TGTGCCAGCAGTTTTGGCAGCGGGGACCTCTCGATCATTCAGTACTTC
CASSFGSGDLSIIQYF
>-|TRBV2|TRBJ2-3|13|few
TGTGCCAGCAGTGATGCGGTCACAGATACGCAGTATTTT
CASSDAVTDTQYF
>-|TRBV20-1|TRBJ2-7|13|once
TGCAGTGCCGACCGCCAGGCTGGCTACGAGCAGTACTTC
CSADRQAGYEQYF
>TRBD2|TRBV27|TRBJ2-3|16|-
TGTGCCACCGAGGTTCGTGTGGGCGGGAGCGCAGATACGCAGTATTTT
CATEVRVGGSADTQYF
>-|TRBV6-1|TRBJ1-2|14|many
TGTGCCAGCAGCCCCACTCCGACTAACTATGGCTACACCTTC
CASSPTPTNYGYTF
>-|TRBV5-1|TRBJ1-1|14|many
TGTGCCAGCAGTGTGGGTCGAGAGAACACTGAAGCTTTCTTT
CASSVGRENTEAFF
>TRBD1|TRBV5-6|TRBJ1-6|15|-
TGTGCCAGCAGCTTGGGGACAGGGGGTGGTTCACCCCTCCACTTT
CASSLGTGGGSPLHF
>-|TRBV27|TRBJ1-1|14|-
TGTGCCAGCAGTTCCCCGCACTTAGGCACTGAAGCTTTCTTT
CASSSPHLGTEAFF
>-|TRBV11-2|TRBJ1-2|14|-
TGTGCCAGCAGCTTAGTGGGCCCCACGGATGGCTACACCTTC
CASSLVGPTDGYTF
>-|TRBV11-2|TRBJ2-7|14|many
TGTGCCAGCAGCCGTAGGGTGAAGGAGTACGAGCAGTACTTC
CASSRRVKEYEQYF
>-|TRBV20-1|TRBJ2-7|15|many
TGCAGTGCCAGAGACTGGGCTCTGAAGCCCTCCGAGCAGTACTTC
CSARDWALKPSEQYF
>-|TRBV15|TRBJ2-5|13|many
TGTGCCACCAGCAAATGGACCCAAGAGACCCAGTACTTC
CATSKWTQETQYF
>-|TRBV20-1|TRBJ2-5|12|many
TGCAGTGCTATATCCAGACAAGAGACCCAGTACTTC
CSAISRQETQYF
>TRBD2|TRBV18|TRBJ2-1|16|few
TGTGCCAGCTCACCACCTCGACTAGCGGGGAGCAATGAGCAGTTCTTC
CASSPPRLAGSNEQFF
>-|TRBV3-1|TRBJ1-1|17|many
TGTGCCAGCAGCCAAGGTCTCCGGGGGGCGTCGCACACTGAAGCTTTCTTT
CASSQGLRGASHTEAFF
>-|TRBV29-1|TRBJ2-4|13|few
TGCAGCGTTGTTCCCGGGGCCAAAAACATTCAGTACTTC
CSVVPGAKNIQYF
>TRBD2|TRBV27|TRBJ2-1|15|many
TGTGCCAGCAGTTTCGGACTAGCGGGGGACAATGAGCAGTTCTTC
CASSFGLAGDNEQFF
>TRBD1|TRBV10-2|TRBJ1-5|17|many
TGCGCCAGCAGTGTCGCAGGGGGCGATTTGGGCAATCAGCCCCAGCATTTT
CASSVAGGDLGNQPQHF
>-|TRBV27|TRBJ2-1|14|many
TGTGCCAGCAGCTCACAGGGAGGGGACAATGAGCAGTTCTTC
CASSSQGGDNEQFF
>-|TRBV9|TRBJ2-1|11|many
TGTGCCAGCAGCGTAGGGCCTGAGCAGTTCTTC
CASSVGPEQFF